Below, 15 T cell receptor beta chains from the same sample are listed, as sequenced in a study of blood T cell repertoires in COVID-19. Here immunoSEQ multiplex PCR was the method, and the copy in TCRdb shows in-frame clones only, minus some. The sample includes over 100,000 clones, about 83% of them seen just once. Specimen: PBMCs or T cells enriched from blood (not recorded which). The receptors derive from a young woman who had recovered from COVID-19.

CDR3 amino acids: CASTTGPSGRAYEQFF. CDR3 in DNA: TGCGCCAGCACAACAGGCCCTAGCGGGAGAGCCTATGAGCAGTTCTTC. This chain connects TRBV5-1 to TRBJ2-1; 10 positions agree with TRBD2. Germline values: CDR1 SGHRS, CDR2 YFSETQ. This CDR3 has 16 amino acids. V shed 6 bases, J shed 8 bases, and the junction held 14 bases outside the gene matches.

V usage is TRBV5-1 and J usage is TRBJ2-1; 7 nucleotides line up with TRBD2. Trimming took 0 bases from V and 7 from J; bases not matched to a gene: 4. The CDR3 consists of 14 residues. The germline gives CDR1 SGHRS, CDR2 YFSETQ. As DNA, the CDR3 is TGCGCCAGCAGCTTGGCACTAGCGAAGAATGAGCAGTTCTTC. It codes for CASSLALAKNEQFF.

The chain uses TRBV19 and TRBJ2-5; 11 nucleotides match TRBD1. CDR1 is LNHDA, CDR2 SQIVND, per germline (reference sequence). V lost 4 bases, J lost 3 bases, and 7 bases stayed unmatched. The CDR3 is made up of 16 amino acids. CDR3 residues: CASSTTGTGGEETQYF. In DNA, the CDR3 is TGTGCCAGTAGTACCACCGGGACAGGGGGTGAAGAGACCCAGTACTTC.

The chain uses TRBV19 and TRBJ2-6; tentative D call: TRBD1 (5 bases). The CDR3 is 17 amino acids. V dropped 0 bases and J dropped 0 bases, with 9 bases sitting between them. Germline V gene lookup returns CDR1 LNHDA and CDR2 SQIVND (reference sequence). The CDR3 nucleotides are TGTGCCAGTAGTATAGACGACAGCAGCTCTGGGGCCAACGTCCTGACTTTC. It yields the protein CASSIDDSSSGANVLTF.

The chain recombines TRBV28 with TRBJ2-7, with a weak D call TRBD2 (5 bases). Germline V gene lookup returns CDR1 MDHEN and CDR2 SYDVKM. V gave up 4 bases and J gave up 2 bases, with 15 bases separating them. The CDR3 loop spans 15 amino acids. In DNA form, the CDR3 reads TGTGCCAGCAGTTCCGAGGGCAGCCCACCCTACGAGCAGTACTTC. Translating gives CASSSEGSPPYEQYF.

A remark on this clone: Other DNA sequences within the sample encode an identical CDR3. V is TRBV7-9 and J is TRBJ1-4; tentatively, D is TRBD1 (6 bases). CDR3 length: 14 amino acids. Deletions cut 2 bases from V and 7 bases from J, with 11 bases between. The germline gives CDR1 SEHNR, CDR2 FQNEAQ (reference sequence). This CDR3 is CASSLHGGREKLFF. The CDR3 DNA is TGTGCCAGCAGCTTACATGGGGGCCGTGAAAAACTGTTTTTT.

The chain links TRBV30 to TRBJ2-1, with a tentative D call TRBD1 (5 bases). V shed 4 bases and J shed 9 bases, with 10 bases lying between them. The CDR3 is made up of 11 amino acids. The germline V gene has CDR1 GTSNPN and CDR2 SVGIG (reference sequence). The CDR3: CAWNHGAEQFF. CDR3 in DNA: TGTGCCTGGAATCATGGGGCTGAGCAGTTCTTC.

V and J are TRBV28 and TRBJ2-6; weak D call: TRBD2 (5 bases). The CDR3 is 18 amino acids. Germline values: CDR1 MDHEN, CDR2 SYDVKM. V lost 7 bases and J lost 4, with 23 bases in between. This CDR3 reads CASTLGERESLGANVLTF. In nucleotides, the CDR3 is TGTGCCAGCACCCTCGGGGAGAGGGAGTCTTTAGGGGCCAACGTCCTGACTTTC. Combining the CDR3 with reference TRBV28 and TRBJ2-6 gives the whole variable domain DVKVTQSSRYLVKRTGEKVFLECVQDMDHENMFWYRQDPGLGLRLIYFSYDVKMKEKGDIPEGYSVSREKKERFSLILESASTNQTSMYLCASTLGERESLGANVLTFGAGSRLTVL.

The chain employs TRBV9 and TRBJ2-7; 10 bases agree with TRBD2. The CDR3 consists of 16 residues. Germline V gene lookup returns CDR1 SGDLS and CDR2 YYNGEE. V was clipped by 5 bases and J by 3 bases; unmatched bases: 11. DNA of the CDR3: TGTGCCAGCAGTCTTGGACTAGCGGAGAGGGGCTACGAGCAGTACTTC. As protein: CASSLGLAERGYEQYF.

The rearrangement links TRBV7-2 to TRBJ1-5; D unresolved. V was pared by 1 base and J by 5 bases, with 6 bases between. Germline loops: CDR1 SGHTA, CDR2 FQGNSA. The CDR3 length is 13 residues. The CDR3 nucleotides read TGTGCCAGCAGCTTAGGCAAGCATCAGCCCCAGCATTTT. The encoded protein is CASSLGKHQPQHF.

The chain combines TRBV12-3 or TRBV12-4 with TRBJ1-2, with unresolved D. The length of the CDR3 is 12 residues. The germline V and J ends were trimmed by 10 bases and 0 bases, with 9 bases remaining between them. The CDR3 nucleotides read TGTGCCATACAGCCAGCTAACTATGGCTACACCTTC. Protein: CAIQPANYGYTF.

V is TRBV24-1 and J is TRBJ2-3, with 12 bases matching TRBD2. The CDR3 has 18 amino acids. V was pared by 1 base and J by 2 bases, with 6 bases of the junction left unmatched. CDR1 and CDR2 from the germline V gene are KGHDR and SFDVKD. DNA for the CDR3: TGTGCCACCAGTGATTTCCCAACTAGCGGGAGGTTCACAGATACGCAGTATTTT. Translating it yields CATSDFPTSGRFTDTQYF.

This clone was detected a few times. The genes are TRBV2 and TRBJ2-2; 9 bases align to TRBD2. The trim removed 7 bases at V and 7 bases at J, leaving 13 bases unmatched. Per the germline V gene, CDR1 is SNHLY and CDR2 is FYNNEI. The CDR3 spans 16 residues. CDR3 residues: CASTDGVAGAGGELFF. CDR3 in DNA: TGTGCCAGCACAGACGGGGTAGCGGGAGCTGGCGGGGAGCTGTTTTTT. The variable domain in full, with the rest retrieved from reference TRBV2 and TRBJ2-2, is EPEVTQTPSHQVTQMGQEVILRCVPISNHLYFYWYRQILGQKVEFLVSFYNNEISEKSEIFDDQFSVERPDGSNFTLKIRSTKLEDSAMYFCASTDGVAGAGGELFFGEGSRLTVL.

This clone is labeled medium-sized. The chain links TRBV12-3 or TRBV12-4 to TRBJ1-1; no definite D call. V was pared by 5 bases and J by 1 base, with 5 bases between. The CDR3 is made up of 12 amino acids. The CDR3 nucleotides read TGTGCCAGCAGTCCAGGGAACACTGAAGCTTTCTTT. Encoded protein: CASSPGNTEAFF.

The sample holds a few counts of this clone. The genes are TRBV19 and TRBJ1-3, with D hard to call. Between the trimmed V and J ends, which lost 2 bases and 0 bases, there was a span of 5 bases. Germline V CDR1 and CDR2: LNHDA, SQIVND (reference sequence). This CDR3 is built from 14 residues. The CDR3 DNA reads TGTGCCAGTAGTATATGGGCCTCTGGAAACACCATATATTTT. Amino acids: CASSIWASGNTIYF.